The T cell receptor beta chain described here comes from a study of blood T cell repertoires in COVID-19. Study details: Collection of acute and convalescent COVID-19 samples took place in the United States, Italy and Spain. The analysed material was cDNA or gDNA that came from T cells, B-cell-depleted T cells, or PBMCs.

In the authors' workflow: Quantification of nucleated cells was approximated via reference gene primer amplification. TCRdb keeps only in-frame clones here, not all; method: immunoSEQ multiplex PCR. V and J calls and clone size are as listed in that table; D and trimming were resolved from the DNA. The sample consists of some 65,000 clones, under 95% of them appearing once. The sequenced sample consisted of peripheral blood. The clonotype originates from a man aged 65 to 85 with active COVID-19.

The chain's CDR3 is CASSRVGGTYEQYF. The CDR3 DNA is TGTGCCAGCAGCCGGGTCGGGGGAACCTACGAGCAGTACTTC. The chain recombines TRBV14 with TRBJ2-7, with a weak D call TRBD2 (6 bases). V shed 4 bases and J shed 2 bases, with 12 bases lying between them. From germline, CDR1 is SGHDN and CDR2 FVKESK. There are 14 residues in the CDR3.